This T cell receptor beta chain was retrieved from a study of T cell changes during pregnancy in multiple sclerosis. Data came from immunoSEQ multiplex PCR; TCRdb stores just in-frame clones and leaves some out. The table has 65,000 to 95,000 clones, 90% to 95% seen once. The trim removed 0 bases at V and 8 bases at J, leaving 11 bases unmatched. This CDR3 is built from 16 residues. Germline values: CDR1 GTSNPN, CDR2 SVGIG (reference sequence). This material consisted of peripheral blood, taken in the second trimester of pregnancy. The receptor's source is a female donor in good health, enrolled as a control in a pregnancy study. J is TRBJ2-2 and V is TRBV30; 8 bases agree with TRBD1. CDR3 sequence (DNA): TGTGCCTGGAGTGTAGGGAGACAGGGGCCTCGGGGGGAGCTGTTTTTT. It is translated as CAWSVGRQGPRGELFF.